A selection of T cell receptor beta chains follows, all from one sample in a study of blood T cell repertoires in COVID-19. The table came from immunoSEQ multiplex PCR; TCRdb's copy has only in-frame clones and leaves some out. The sample consists of hundreds of thousands of clones, around 89% of them appearing once. Sample: peripheral blood. These receptors came from a woman under 30 with acute or convalescent COVID-19. Each CDR3 is given with its conserved first and last residue. D genes are given only for firm matches. For some rows the clone size is stated as once, few or many, or as a class when expanded; others skip it.

V gene: TRBV24-1; clone size: .; D gene: TRBD2; J gene: TRBJ2-3; CDR3 DNA: TGTGCCACCAGTGACCCTAGCGGGGGGTCCTCAGATACGCAGTATTTT; CDR3 protein: CATSDPSGGSSDTQYF
V gene: TRBV25-1; clone size: .; D gene: .; J gene: TRBJ2-7; CDR3 DNA: TGTGCCAGCAGTGAAGTCACCTACGAGCAGTACTTC; CDR3 protein: CASSEVTYEQYF
V gene: TRBV3-1/TRBV3-2; clone size: .; D gene: .; J gene: TRBJ1-1; CDR3 DNA: TGTGCCAGCAGCCAAGTTAGCGGAAACACTGAAGCTTTCTTT; CDR3 protein: CASSQVSGNTEAFF
V gene: TRBV29-1; clone size: few; D gene: .; J gene: TRBJ1-1; CDR3 DNA: TGCAGCGTTGAAGGGGACAAGAACACTGAAGCTTTCTTT; CDR3 protein: CSVEGDKNTEAFF
V gene: TRBV7-9; clone size: few; D gene: TRBD1; J gene: TRBJ2-7; CDR3 DNA: TGTGCCACCTCCCCCCAGGGGGCGCGCTACGAGCAGTACTTC; CDR3 protein: CATSPQGARYEQYF
V gene: TRBV30; clone size: .; D gene: .; J gene: TRBJ2-5; CDR3 DNA: TGTGCCTGGAGTGTACTAGGAGGAGAGACCCAGTACTTC; CDR3 protein: CAWSVLGGETQYF
V gene: TRBV5-6; clone size: .; D gene: TRBD2; J gene: TRBJ2-7; CDR3 DNA: TGTGCCAGCAGCTCCGCCCCGGGGGGACTAGATTTCAACGAGCAGTACTTC; CDR3 protein: CASSSAPGGLDFNEQYF
V gene: TRBV14; clone size: .; D gene: TRBD1; J gene: TRBJ1-2; CDR3 DNA: TGTGCCACCATTGACCCGACAGGGGCCTATGGCTACACCTTC; CDR3 protein: CATIDPTGAYGYTF
V gene: TRBV5-6; clone size: .; D gene: .; J gene: TRBJ1-2; CDR3 DNA: TGTGCCAGCAGCTTGGGGGAGAGTATAGGTGGCTACACCTTC; CDR3 protein: CASSLGESIGGYTF
V gene: TRBV15; clone size: .; D gene: TRBD1; J gene: TRBJ2-5; CDR3 DNA: TGTGCCACCAGCACCTGGGGACAGGGGGGAGAGACCCAGTACTTC; CDR3 protein: CATSTWGQGGETQYF
V gene: TRBV4-1; clone size: .; D gene: TRBD1; J gene: TRBJ2-1; CDR3 DNA: TGCGCCAGCAGCCAAGAAGGGACAGATTCATACAATGAGCAGTTCTTC; CDR3 protein: CASSQEGTDSYNEQFF
V gene: TRBV11-2; clone size: .; D gene: TRBD2; J gene: TRBJ2-1; CDR3 DNA: TGTGCCAGCAGCCCAGAGCGGGGGAGCTACAATGAGCAGTTCTTC; CDR3 protein: CASSPERGSYNEQFF
V gene: TRBV14; clone size: .; D gene: TRBD2; J gene: TRBJ2-2; CDR3 DNA: TGTGCCAGCAGCCAAGATCTTCGGCTAGCGGGTAGTTACACCGGGGAGCTGTTTTTT; CDR3 protein: CASSQDLRLAGSYTGELFF
V gene: TRBV9; clone size: .; D gene: .; J gene: TRBJ2-2; CDR3 DNA: TGTGCCAGCAGCCCCACCCGGGTGAAAGCCCCCGGGGAGCTGTTTTTT; CDR3 protein: CASSPTRVKAPGELFF
V gene: TRBV12-3/TRBV12-4; clone size: .; D gene: TRBD1; J gene: TRBJ2-1; CDR3 DNA: TGTGCCAGCAGTAAAGGGACAGCAGGGCAGTTCTTC; CDR3 protein: CASSKGTAGQFF
V gene: TRBV6-4; clone size: .; D gene: .; J gene: TRBJ1-2; CDR3 DNA: TGTGCCAGCAGCGCTGGGGAACAGGGATATGGCTACACCTTC; CDR3 protein: CASSAGEQGYGYTF
V gene: TRBV24-1; clone size: .; D gene: .; J gene: TRBJ2-7; CDR3 DNA: TGTGCCACCAGCAGGGGTTACGAGCAGTACTTC; CDR3 protein: CATSRGYEQYF
V gene: TRBV12-2; clone size: .; D gene: .; J gene: TRBJ1-1; CDR3 DNA: TGTGCAAGTCGCTTAGGAGGCAGATTGAACACTGAAGCTTTCTTT; CDR3 protein: CASRLGGRLNTEAFF
V gene: TRBV14; clone size: .; D gene: .; J gene: TRBJ1-1; CDR3 DNA: TGTGCCAGCAGCCAAGATCGTAGGGCTGGGGGGTACACTGAAGCTTTCTTT; CDR3 protein: CASSQDRRAGGYTEAFF
V gene: TRBV25-1; clone size: .; D gene: .; J gene: TRBJ1-3; CDR3 DNA: TGTGCCAGCAGTGAAGTAGGGGCTGGAAACACCATATATTTT; CDR3 protein: CASSEVGAGNTIYF
V gene: TRBV12-3/TRBV12-4; clone size: .; D gene: .; J gene: TRBJ1-1; CDR3 DNA: TGTGCCAGCAGTAAACGGGACACTGAGGGGGCTTTCTTT; CDR3 protein: CASSKRDTEGAFF
V gene: TRBV6-1; clone size: .; D gene: TRBD1; J gene: TRBJ2-2; CDR3 DNA: TGTGCCAGCAGTGAGTTGGGACAGGGAGCCGGGGAGCTGTTTTTT; CDR3 protein: CASSELGQGAGELFF
V gene: TRBV12-5; clone size: few; D gene: TRBD1; J gene: TRBJ1-3; CDR3 DNA: TGTGCTAGTGGTTCGAACAGGGGCTCTCACTCTGGAAACACCATATATTTT; CDR3 protein: CASGSNRGSHSGNTIYF
V gene: TRBV13; clone size: .; D gene: .; J gene: TRBJ2-4; CDR3 DNA: TGTGCCAGCAGCCCAGGACGGGGAGCCAAAAACATTCAGTACTTC; CDR3 protein: CASSPGRGAKNIQYF
V gene: TRBV19; clone size: once; D gene: .; J gene: TRBJ1-1; CDR3 DNA: TGTGCCAGTACCCCGGGAGGCGAAGCTTTCTTT; CDR3 protein: CASTPGGEAFF
V gene: TRBV9; clone size: .; D gene: TRBD1; J gene: TRBJ2-3; CDR3 DNA: TGTGCCAGCAGCGTAGGGGGACAGGGCACAGATACGCAGTATTTT; CDR3 protein: CASSVGGQGTDTQYF
V gene: TRBV4-1; clone size: .; D gene: TRBD2; J gene: TRBJ2-7; CDR3 DNA: TGCGCCAGCAGCCCCGAGGGGCCAGGCGGGGGCTACGAGCAGTACTTC; CDR3 protein: CASSPEGPGGGYEQYF
V gene: TRBV28; clone size: once; D gene: .; J gene: TRBJ1-6; CDR3 DNA: TGTGCCAGCAGTTTAAACCCCCCCCCGGCCAGGGCTGAAAATTCACCCCTCCACTTT; CDR3 protein: CASSLNPPPARAENSPLHF
V gene: TRBV7-8; clone size: .; D gene: TRBD1; J gene: TRBJ1-3; CDR3 DNA: TGTGCCAGCAGCTACGGACAGGCAACAAGGGGCTCTGGAAACACCATATATTTT; CDR3 protein: CASSYGQATRGSGNTIYF
V gene: TRBV18; clone size: .; D gene: TRBD2; J gene: TRBJ2-7; CDR3 DNA: TGTGCCAGCTCACCGGGACTAGACTCCTACGAGCAGTACTTC; CDR3 protein: CASSPGLDSYEQYF
V gene: TRBV3-1/TRBV3-2; clone size: .; D gene: .; J gene: TRBJ1-5; CDR3 DNA: TGTGCCAGCAGCCATCCCGGGGGCAATCAGCCCCAGCATTTT; CDR3 protein: CASSHPGGNQPQHF
V gene: TRBV23-1; clone size: .; D gene: TRBD1; J gene: TRBJ1-2; CDR3 DNA: TGCGCCAGCAGTCCGATCAAACAGGGGCACTATGGCTACACCTTC; CDR3 protein: CASSPIKQGHYGYTF
V gene: TRBV29-1; clone size: .; D gene: .; J gene: TRBJ2-2; CDR3 DNA: TGCAGCGTTGGGACAGCTAACACCGGGGAGCTGTTTTTT; CDR3 protein: CSVGTANTGELFF
V gene: TRBV4-3; clone size: .; D gene: TRBD2; J gene: TRBJ2-7; CDR3 DNA: TGCGCCAGCAGCCAAGCAACCGGGGCTAGCGGATTCTACGAGCAGTACTTC; CDR3 protein: CASSQATGASGFYEQYF
V gene: TRBV30; clone size: .; D gene: .; J gene: TRBJ1-2; CDR3 DNA: TGTGCCTGGACCCCGGGGGGGGTTGGAGATGGCTACACCTTC; CDR3 protein: CAWTPGGVGDGYTF
V gene: TRBV27; clone size: .; D gene: .; J gene: TRBJ2-2; CDR3 DNA: TGTGCCAGCAGACCCGGGACATATTCAACCGGGGAGCTGTTTTTT; CDR3 protein: CASRPGTYSTGELFF
V gene: TRBV27; clone size: .; D gene: .; J gene: TRBJ1-5; CDR3 DNA: TGTGCCAGCAGTTTATTTGGGCAGGCGAGCAATCAGCCCCAGCATTTT; CDR3 protein: CASSLFGQASNQPQHF